The source of this TCR beta chain is a study of Ad26.COV2.S vaccination and SARS-CoV-2 variants (TCRdb year 2021). Context from the whole study: Vaccine-arm donors came from COV1001, a multicentre, randomized, double-blind, placebo-controlled phase I-IIa trial of Ad26.COV2.S in healthy adults. TCRbeta repertoire sequencing was used to assess the specificity and breadth of SARS-CoV-2-reactive T cell receptors after Ad26.COV2.S vaccination. Blinding of investigators to trial group allocation was maintained during experiments and outcome assessment. The TCR-sequenced set comprised about 32 samples: some 19 Ad26.COV2.S vaccine recipients, 5 placebo recipients and 8 SARS-CoV-2 convalescent individuals. Ad26.COV2.S was administered intramuscularly at a dose of 5x10^10 or 1x10^11 viral particles, either as one shot or as two shots given 56 days apart. Participants in the trial were split at random into five groups of five each, receiving low-dose or high-dose Ad26.COV2.S once or twice, or else placebo on both occasions.

The study at large found these results: Substantial breadth of spike-specific CD8+ and CD4+ T cell responses was reported after vaccination. The study lacked the statistical power to compare responses across vaccine doses or regimens. Ad26.COV2.S recipients had higher spike-specific TCR breadth than placebo recipients (P = 0.0014). Comparable non-spike TCR breadth was observed between vaccine and placebo recipients, consistent with only spike being contained in the vaccine. According to the authors, total T cell responses may have been underestimated by the TCR breadth and depth analyses.

CDR3 length: 15 amino acids, cysteine to phenylalanine. Only CDR3 DNA remains: 45 bases, in frame from the first base. Reading the germline V gene gives CDR1 SGHTA and CDR2 FQGNSA. For this chain, trimming is 5 bases at the V end and 8 bases at the J end, and the number of junction bases without a gene match is 14. The immunoSEQ Assay was the method used to sequence TCRbeta CDR3 regions. After extraction, genomic DNA underwent amplification by bias-controlled multiplex PCR, followed by high-throughput sequencing. The original pipeline was this. To quantify the absolute abundance of each unique TCRbeta CDR3 region, sequences were collapsed and filtered. T cell fraction was estimated by normalizing TCRbeta template counts to usable DNA, which was measured by amplifying reference genes present in all nucleated cells. Repertoire TCRs were annotated as SARS-CoV-2-specific when V gene, CDR3 amino acid sequence and J gene were exactly matched to a known reactive TCR set. The reference SARS-CoV-2 TCR set was derived from MIRA and filtered for enrichment in COVID-19-positive ImmuneCODE repertoires, a step that removed public or cross-reactive TCRs. Using the MIRA antigens, annotated TCRs were further analysed by specific ORF or by position within an ORF. Depth was the summed frequency of annotated unique rearrangements, while breadth was defined as annotated unique rearrangements over total unique productive rearrangements. TCR breadth was compared between groups using two-sided Wilcoxon rank-sum tests. In its TCRdb copy, this immuneACCESS table keeps in-frame sequences only and misses some clones. Where compared with another copy, unresolved V genes explain less than half of these, and the others have no known cause. V and J calls and clone size are copied from that table; D and trimming were computed from the DNA. Across this sample there are fewer than 600,000 clones, with about 88% seen only once. The ten largest clones represent 1.7% of the sample.

As concerns this clone: Its antigen specificity is not known. The sample holds no much larger clone one base away, and base qualities are not on file.

Sample treatment or condition, as interpreted from the label and publication: roughly 19 received Ad26.COV2.S at low or high dose, single or two shots; 5 received placebo; per-sample allocation not given. Repertoires of vaccine and placebo recipients were sequenced from samples taken on day 63 after the first injection. Cohort 1b enrolled around 24 adults aged 18-55 years at a single site in Boston, USA, between 29 July and 7 August 2020. As a vaccine, Ad26.COV2.S was a replication-incompetent adenovirus type 26 vector that expressed a prefusion-stabilized SARS-CoV-2 spike protein derived from the original Wuhan strain.

The starting material was peripheral blood, obtained in a trial of Ad26.COV2.S vaccine versus placebo. The TCR was taken from a person aged 18-60 years who received the Ad26.COV2.S COVID-19 vaccine or a placebo. The sequence joins TRBV7-2 to TRBJ1-2, with 7 bases aligning to TRBD1. The CDR3 region reads CASSHPGQGDSGYTF. The nucleotide sequence is given as TGTGCCAGCAGCCACCCGGGGCAGGGGGATAGCGGCTACACCTTC.